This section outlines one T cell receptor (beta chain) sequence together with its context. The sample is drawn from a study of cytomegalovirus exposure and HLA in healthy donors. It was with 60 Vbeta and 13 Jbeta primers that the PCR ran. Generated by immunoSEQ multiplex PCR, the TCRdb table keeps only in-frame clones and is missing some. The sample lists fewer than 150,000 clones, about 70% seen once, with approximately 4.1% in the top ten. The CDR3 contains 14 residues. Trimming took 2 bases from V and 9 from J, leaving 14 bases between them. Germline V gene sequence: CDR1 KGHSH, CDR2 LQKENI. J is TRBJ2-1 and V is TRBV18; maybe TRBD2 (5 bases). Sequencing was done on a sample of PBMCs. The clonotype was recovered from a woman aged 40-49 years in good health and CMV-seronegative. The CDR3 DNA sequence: TGTGCCAGCTCACCAAACAGTAGAGGGAGTGAGCAGTTCTTC. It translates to CASSPNSRGSEQFF.